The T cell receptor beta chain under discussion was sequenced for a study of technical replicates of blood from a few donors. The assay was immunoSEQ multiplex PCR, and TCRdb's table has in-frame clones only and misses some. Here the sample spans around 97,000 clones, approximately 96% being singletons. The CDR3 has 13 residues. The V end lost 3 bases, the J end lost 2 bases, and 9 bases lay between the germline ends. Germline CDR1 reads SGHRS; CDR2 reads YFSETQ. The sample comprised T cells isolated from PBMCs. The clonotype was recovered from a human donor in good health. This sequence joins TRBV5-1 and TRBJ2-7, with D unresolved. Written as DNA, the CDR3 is TGCGCCAGCAGCTCCAGCGCGGCCTACGAGCAGTACTTC. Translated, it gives CASSSSAAYEQYF.